These 27 T cell receptor beta chains came from one sample sequenced in a study of Tregs in tolerant kidney transplant recipients. Data came from immunoSEQ multiplex PCR; TCRdb stores just in-frame clones and leaves some out. The sample lists about 77,000 clones, 95% to 98% occurring once. The specimen comprised CD4+ T cells from blood, sampled before the transplant. These receptors all come from a human donor who received a combined kidney and bone marrow transplant.

The V call is TRBV6-5, the J call TRBJ1-5, with 10 positions matching TRBD1. The CDR3 has 14 amino acids. Germline V gene sequence: CDR1 MNHEY, CDR2 SVGAGI. With 4 bases clipped from V and 6 bases from J, the junction kept 3 bases outside the gene matches. CDR3 residues: CASSSTGGSQPQHF. DNA for the CDR3: TGTGCCAGCAGTTCGACAGGGGGCAGTCAGCCCCAGCATTTT.

The V and J genes are TRBV9 and TRBJ2-7, with D possibly TRBD1 on 6 matching bases. Germline CDR1 SGDLS, CDR2 YYNGEE. Trimming removed 0 bases at V and 0 bases at J, with 7 bases between. The CDR3 covers 14 residues. The CDR3 protein is CASSVAGHSYEQYF. CDR3 nucleotide sequence: TGTGCCAGCAGCGTAGCGGGACACTCCTACGAGCAGTACTTC.

The V call is TRBV5-6, the J call TRBJ2-7, with 10 nucleotides matching TRBD1. The CDR3 contains 17 residues. V was pared by 5 bases and J by 6 bases, with 17 bases of the junction left unmatched. Germline-derived CDR1 and CDR2 are SGHDT and YYEEEE. The DNA for the CDR3 is TGTGCCAGCAGACATTACGGGACCGGGACAGGGGTGGGCGAGCAGTACTTC. It yields the protein CASRHYGTGTGVGEQYF. Full variable domain (remainder filled in from reference TRBV5-6 and TRBJ2-7): DAGVTQSPTHLIKTRGQQVTLRCSPKSGHDTVSWYQQALGQGPQFIFQYYEEEERQRGNFPDRFSGHQFPNYSSELNVNALLLGDSALYLCASRHYGTGTGVGEQYFGPGTRLTVT.

DNA for the CDR3: TGTGCCAGCAGCTTAGACAGGGAAGCTGAAGCTTTCTTT. This sequence encodes CASSLDREAEAFF. This chain links TRBV7-8 with TRBJ1-1, with D possibly TRBD1 on 6 matching bases. There are 13 residues in the CDR3. V dropped 1 base and J dropped 6 bases, with 9 bases sitting between them. The germline V gene has CDR1 SGHVS and CDR2 FQNEAQ.

The chain combines TRBV18 with TRBJ2-1; TRBD2 agrees at 7 bases. The length of the CDR3 is 15 residues. Trimming removed 2 bases from V and 4 bases from J; junction bases left unmatched: 5. Germline V lookup: CDR1 KGHSH, CDR2 LQKENI. In DNA, the CDR3 is TGTGCCAGCTCACCATTGAGCGGGGATTACAATGAGCAGTTCTTC. It codes for CASSPLSGDYNEQFF.

The rearrangement uses TRBV2 and TRBJ2-3, with D possibly being TRBD1 (5 bases). This CDR3 has 16 residues. Germline CDR1 and CDR2: SNHLY and FYNNEI. The V end lost 2 bases, the J end lost 1 base, and 13 bases lay between the germline ends. CDR3 in amino acids: CASSEKGARGTDTQYF. The CDR3 DNA is TGTGCCAGCAGTGAAAAAGGGGCTAGAGGCACAGATACGCAGTATTTT.

V usage is TRBV11-3 and J usage is TRBJ2-2; 7 nucleotides agree with TRBD2. J gave up 2 bases and V 6 bases, and 6 bases lay outside the gene matches. The CDR3 spans 15 residues. Germline assignment: CDR1 SGHNT and CDR2 YENEEA. The CDR3 loop reads CASREGGGNTGELFF. CDR3 DNA: TGTGCCAGCAGAGAGGGCGGGGGTAACACCGGGGAGCTGTTTTTT.

The chain employs TRBV18 and TRBJ2-1, with a possible D match to TRBD1 (6 bases). V gave up 3 bases and J gave up 10 bases, with 13 bases separating them. This CDR3 is built from 13 residues. The germline gives CDR1 KGHSH, CDR2 LQKENI. CDR3 in amino acids: CASSPYRAYEQFF. The DNA of the CDR3 is TGTGCCAGCTCACCCTACAGGGCTTACGAGCAGTTCTTC.

The V gene is TRBV23-1, the J gene TRBJ1-2, with D possibly matching TRBD1 (5 bases). TRBV23-1 falls under the ORF class, with uncertain function. The V gene lost 3 bases and the J gene lost 8 bases, with 16 bases spanning the gap. The length of the CDR3 is 14 residues. This chain's CDR3 is CASSQPGTGKGYTF. CDR3 nucleotide sequence: TGCGCCAGCAGTCAGCCCGGGACTGGGAAGGGCTACACCTTC.

V is TRBV14 and J is TRBJ1-4; 7 bases match TRBD1. From germline, CDR1 is SGHDN and CDR2 FVKESK. The CDR3 is 19 amino acids. J lost 5 bases, V lost 1 base, and 16 bases had no gene match. The CDR3 DNA reads as TGTGCCAGCAGCCAAGGAGGGACAGCGTTGCGGGGAAAAAATGAAAAACTGTTTTTT. Amino acids: CASSQGGTALRGKNEKLFF.

The rearrangement links TRBV11-1 to TRBJ2-2, with TRBD1 as a possible D gene (6 bases). This CDR3 has 15 amino acids. V lost 6 bases, J lost 3 bases, and 14 bases lay in between. Germline CDR1 is SGHAT and CDR2 is FQDESV (reference sequence). The DNA for the CDR3 is TGTGCCAGCAGTATCAGTGGGGGCCACACCGGGGAGCTGTTTTTT. Its protein product is CASSISGGHTGELFF.

The chain combines TRBV28 with TRBJ1-6, with D tentatively TRBD1 (6 bases). Germline lookup yields CDR1 MDHEN and CDR2 SYDVKM. V lost 2 bases and J 10 bases, leaving 15 bases between the germline ends. The length of the CDR3 is 15 residues. Here the CDR3 DNA reads TGTGCCAGCAGTTTAATTTGGCAGGGGAAGTCACCCCTCCACTTT. It translates to CASSLIWQGKSPLHF.

This chain joins TRBV11-3 and TRBJ2-1; 10 positions match TRBD2. V was clipped by 3 bases and J by 8 bases; unmatched bases: 7. Looked up from germline, CDR1 is SGHNT and CDR2 is YENEEA. This CDR3 comprises 15 residues. As DNA, the CDR3 is TGTGCCAGCAGCTTTGGGACTAGCGTATCTCATGAGCAGTTCTTC. This sequence encodes CASSFGTSVSHEQFF.

The chain combines TRBV6-4 with TRBJ2-7; 9 bases fit TRBD1. This CDR3 has 15 amino acids. Losses at the gene ends were 6 bases for V and 4 bases for J; bases not matched to a gene: 10. Germline-derived CDR1 and CDR2 are MRHNA and SNTAGT. The CDR3 region is CASSEGQGNRYEQYF. Here the CDR3 DNA reads TGTGCCAGCAGCGAGGGACAGGGTAACAGGTACGAGCAGTACTTC.

The chain is built from TRBV6-1 and TRBJ1-1; D remains unclear. The CDR3 spans 12 residues. V lost 3 bases and J lost 8, with 10 bases in between. The germline CDR1 and CDR2 sequences are MNHNS and SASEGT. The CDR3 here is CASSDLPIEAFF. The CDR3 DNA reads TGTGCCAGCAGTGACCTACCGATAGAAGCTTTCTTT.

This clone was seen once. The chain uses TRBV6-6 and TRBJ1-2, with 9 bases aligning to TRBD1. V dropped 6 bases and J dropped 3; count of bases not matched to a gene: 5. CDR1 MNHNY and CDR2 SVGAGI come from the germline V gene (reference sequence). The length of the CDR3 is 14 residues. The CDR3 region has the DNA TGTGCCAGCAGGCCCCGGGACAGGGACTATGGCTACACCTTC. It specifies CASRPRDRDYGYTF.

The gene calls are TRBV5-1 and TRBJ2-2; TRBD2 agrees at 10 bases. This CDR3 region has 15 residues. Germline-derived CDR1 and CDR2 are SGHRS and YFSETQ. V dropped 6 bases and J dropped 4; count of bases not matched to a gene: 6. The CDR3 loop reads CASNPGLASTGELFF. CDR3 bases: TGCGCCAGCAACCCGGGACTAGCGAGCACCGGGGAGCTGTTTTTT. The full variable domain, rest sourced from reference TRBV5-1 and TRBJ2-2, is KAGVTQTPRYLIKTRGQQVTLSCSPISGHRSVSWYQQTPGQGLQFLFEYFSETQRNKGNFPGRFSGRQFSNSRSEMNVSTLELGDSALYLCASNPGLASTGELFFGEGSRLTVL.

The chain joins TRBV18 to TRBJ1-4, with D uncertain. The germline V and J ends were trimmed by 3 bases and 0 bases, with 14 bases remaining between them. Germline V gives CDR1 KGHSH, CDR2 LQKENI. CDR3 length: 17 amino acids. The CDR3 region is CASSPRTLSATNEKLFF. Here the CDR3 DNA reads TGTGCCAGCTCACCTAGAACCCTTTCCGCAACTAATGAAAAACTGTTTTTT.

The chain combines TRBV4-2 with TRBJ2-4, with D perhaps TRBD2 (5 bases). Germline assignment: CDR1 LGHNA and CDR2 YNFKEQ. Trimming cost V 0 bases and J 7 bases, with 13 bases left between them. CDR3 length: 15 amino acids. The CDR3 DNA is TGTGCCAGCAGCCAAGAAGGAGGCTACACTAACATTCAGTACTTC. Amino acids: CASSQEGGYTNIQYF.

The V gene is TRBV11-2, the J gene TRBJ2-1; the D gene is possibly TRBD2 (6 bases). Trimming removed 3 bases at V and 4 bases at J, with 13 bases between. The CDR3 is made up of 15 amino acids. Germline CDR1 SGHAT, CDR2 FQNNGV. The CDR3 region has the DNA TGTGCCAGCAGCTTCGCCAGGAGGGTATACAATGAGCAGTTCTTC. Amino acid sequence: CASSFARRVYNEQFF. The full variable domain, its missing parts supplied by reference TRBV11-2 and TRBJ2-1, is EAGVAQSPRYKIIEKRQSVAFWCNPISGHATLYWYQQILGQGPKLLIQFQNNGVVDDSQLPKDRFSAERLKGVDSTLKIQPAKLEDSAVYLCASSFARRVYNEQFFGPGTRLTVL.

This clone was counted once. CDR3 residues: CASSPPTGNTEAFF. CDR3 nucleotide sequence: TGTGCCAGCTCACCCCCAACGGGAAACACTGAAGCTTTCTTT. The chain is built from TRBV18 and TRBJ1-1; no firm D call. Germline V gene lookup returns CDR1 KGHSH and CDR2 LQKENI. The CDR3 runs to 14 residues. The V end was cut by 3 bases, the J end by 2 bases, with 10 bases between.

The J gene is TRBJ1-6, the V gene TRBV7-6; D call uncertain. This CDR3 comprises 11 residues. Germline lookup yields CDR1 SGHVS and CDR2 FNYEAQ. The V gene lost 2 bases and the J gene lost 10 bases, with 3 bases spanning the gap. The CDR3 sequence is CASSLQSPLHF. The CDR3 DNA reads TGTGCCAGCAGCTTACAGTCACCCCTCCACTTT. Filled out from reference TRBV7-6 and TRBJ1-6, the complete variable domain reads GAGVSQSPRYKVTKRGQDVALRCDPISGHVSLYWYRQALGQGPEFLTYFNYEAQQDKSGLPNDRFSAERPEGSISTLTIQRTEQRDSAMYRCASSLQSPLHFGNGTRLTVT.

The rearrangement links TRBV30 to TRBJ2-7, with a weak D call TRBD2 (6 bases). Trimming shortened V by 3 bases and J by 3 bases, and 9 bases separated the two germline ends. Germline CDR1 GTSNPN, CDR2 SVGIG (reference sequence). The CDR3 sequence is 12 residues long. The CDR3 DNA follows: TGTGCCTGGAGCCCCGGGAGCTACGAGCAGTACTTC. Amino acid sequence: CAWSPGSYEQYF.

This chain links TRBV7-2 with TRBJ2-1, with 13 positions matching TRBD2. The V gene's germline CDR1 is SGHTA and CDR2 FQGNSA. The length of the CDR3 is 17 residues. V shed 1 base and J 2 bases; nucleotides not matched to a gene: 2. The CDR3 DNA reads as TGTGCCAGCAGCTTAGGACTAGCGGGAGGAGCCTACAATGAGCAGTTCTTC. Translating it yields CASSLGLAGGAYNEQFF.

The rearrangement links TRBV6-6 to TRBJ2-1, with 13 bases fitting TRBD2. The V gene end was trimmed by 8 bases and the J gene end by 9 bases; junction bases not matched to a gene: 7. The CDR3 covers 14 residues. CDR1 MNHNY and CDR2 SVGAGI come from the germline V gene (reference sequence). DNA of the CDR3: TGTGCCAGCTCTCGACTAGCGGGAGGAGGTGAGCAGTTCTTC. Protein product: CASSRLAGGGEQFF.

The chain has TRBV30 and TRBJ1-5; D is perhaps TRBD1 (6 bases). The germline V gene has CDR1 GTSNPN and CDR2 SVGIG (reference sequence). Trimming left V 3 bases short and J 5 bases short, with 17 bases between. The CDR3 contains 15 residues. CDR3 sequence (DNA): TGTGCCTGGAGGGGAACGGGAGGGGGGCATCAGCCCCAGCATTTT. Its translation is CAWRGTGGGHQPQHF.

This clone was seen only once. This chain uses TRBV19 with TRBJ1-3, with D possibly TRBD1 on 6 matching bases. The CDR3 length is 16 residues. The V and J ends lost 6 bases and 4 bases respectively, with 19 bases between them. Germline V gene data show CDR1 as LNHDA and CDR2 as SQIVND (reference sequence). This chain's CDR3 is CASSSLTGPRGNTIYF. The CDR3 DNA reads as TGTGCCAGTAGCTCTCTTACAGGGCCCCGGGGAAACACCATATATTTT.